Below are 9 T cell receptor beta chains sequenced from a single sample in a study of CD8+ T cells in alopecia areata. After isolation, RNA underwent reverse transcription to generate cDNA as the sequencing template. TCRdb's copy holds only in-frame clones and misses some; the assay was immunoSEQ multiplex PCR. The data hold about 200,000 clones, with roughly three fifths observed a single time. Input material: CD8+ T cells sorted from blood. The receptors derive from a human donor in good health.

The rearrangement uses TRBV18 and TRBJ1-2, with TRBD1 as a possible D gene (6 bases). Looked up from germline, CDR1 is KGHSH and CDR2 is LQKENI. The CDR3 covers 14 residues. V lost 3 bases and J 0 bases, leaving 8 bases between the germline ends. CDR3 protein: CASSPPGANYGYTF. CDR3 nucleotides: TGTGCCAGCTCACCCCCAGGGGCTAACTATGGCTACACCTTC.

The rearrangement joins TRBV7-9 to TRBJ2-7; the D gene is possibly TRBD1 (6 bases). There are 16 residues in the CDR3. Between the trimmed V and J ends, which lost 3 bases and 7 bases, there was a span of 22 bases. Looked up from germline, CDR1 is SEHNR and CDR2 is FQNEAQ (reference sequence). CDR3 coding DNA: TGTGCCAGCAGCTTGTATCCTGGGTCCAGGGGAAGTGAGCAGTACTTC. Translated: CASSLYPGSRGSEQYF.

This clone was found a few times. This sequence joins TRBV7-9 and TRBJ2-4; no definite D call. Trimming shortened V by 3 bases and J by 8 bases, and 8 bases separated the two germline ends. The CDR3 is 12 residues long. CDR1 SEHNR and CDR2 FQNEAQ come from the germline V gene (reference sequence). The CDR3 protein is CASSFTQDIQYF. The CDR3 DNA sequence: TGTGCCAGCAGCTTCACCCAGGACATTCAGTACTTC.

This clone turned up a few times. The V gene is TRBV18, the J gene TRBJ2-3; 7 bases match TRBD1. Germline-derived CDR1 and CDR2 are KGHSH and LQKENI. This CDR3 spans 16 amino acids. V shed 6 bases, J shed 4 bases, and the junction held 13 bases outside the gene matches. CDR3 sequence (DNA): TGTGCCAGCTCGTCATACCCCGGGACAGACCCAGATACGCAGTATTTT. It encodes CASSSYPGTDPDTQYF.

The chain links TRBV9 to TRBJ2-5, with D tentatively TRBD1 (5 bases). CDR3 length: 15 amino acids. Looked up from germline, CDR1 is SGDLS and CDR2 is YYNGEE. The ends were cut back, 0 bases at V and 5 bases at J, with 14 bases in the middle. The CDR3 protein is CASSVANGAYETQYF. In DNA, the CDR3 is TGTGCCAGCAGCGTAGCTAATGGGGCGTACGAGACCCAGTACTTC.

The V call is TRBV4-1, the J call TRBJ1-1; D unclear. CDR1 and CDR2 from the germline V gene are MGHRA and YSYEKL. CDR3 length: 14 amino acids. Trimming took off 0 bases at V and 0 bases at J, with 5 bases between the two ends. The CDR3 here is CASSQDGLNTEAFF. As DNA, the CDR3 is TGCGCCAGCAGCCAAGATGGGTTGAACACTGAAGCTTTCTTT.

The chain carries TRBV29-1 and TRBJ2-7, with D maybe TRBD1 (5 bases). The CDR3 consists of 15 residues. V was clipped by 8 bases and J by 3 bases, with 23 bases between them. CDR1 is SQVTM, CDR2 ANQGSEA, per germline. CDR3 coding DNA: TGCAGCTGCGTGGGGCAGGGTGGAACCCGCTACGAGCAGTACTTC. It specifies CSCVGQGGTRYEQYF.

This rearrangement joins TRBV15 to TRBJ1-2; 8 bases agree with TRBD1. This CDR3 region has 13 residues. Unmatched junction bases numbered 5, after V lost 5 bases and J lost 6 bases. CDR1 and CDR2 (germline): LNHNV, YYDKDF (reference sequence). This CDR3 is CATSRTGPNGYTF. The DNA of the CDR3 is TGTGCCACCAGCCGGACAGGGCCTAATGGCTACACCTTC.

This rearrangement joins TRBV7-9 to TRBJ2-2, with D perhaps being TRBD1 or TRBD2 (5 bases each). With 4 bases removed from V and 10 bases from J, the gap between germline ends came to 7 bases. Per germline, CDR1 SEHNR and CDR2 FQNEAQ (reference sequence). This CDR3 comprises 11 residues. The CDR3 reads CASSSGTELFF. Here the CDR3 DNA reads TGTGCCAGCAGCTCCGGGACGGAGCTGTTTTTT.